This TCR beta chain was observed in a study of shared clonotypes between healthy human individuals. The method was immunoSEQ multiplex PCR; TCRdb's version includes in-frame clones alone and lacks a portion of them. Among approximately 1.9 million clones listed, 85% to 95% were seen once. CD45RO-negative, CCR7-selected cells formed the naive CD8 fraction, which excluded terminally differentiated effector memory CD45RA+ cells. The CDR3 is 14 residues long. V trimming: 8 bases; J trimming: 4 bases; junction bases outside the gene matches: 9. The germline V gene has CDR1 MDHEN and CDR2 SYDVKM. The rearrangement joins TRBV28 to TRBJ2-7; the match to TRBD1 covers 9 bases. Sequencing was carried out using naive CD8+ T cells from PBMCs. The receptor was isolated from a man aged 18 to 29 in good health. Some clones in this sample may be carry-over from other donors' samples. The CDR3 DNA follows: TGTGCCAGCCATTCCGGGACAGGGATATACGAGCAGTACTTC. Its translation is CASHSGTGIYEQYF.